The 20 T cell receptor beta chains given below trace back to one sample, sequenced in a study of T cells in localized non-small cell lung cancer. Clones were read by immunoSEQ multiplex PCR, and TCRdb kept only the in-frame ones, dropping some. Here the sample spans 9,500 to 10,000 clones, about 90% being singletons. This sample comprised peripheral blood, obtained before any cancer treatment. These receptors originate from a male donor aged 60 or over with stage III squamous cell lung carcinoma.

This sequence joins TRBV5-3 and TRBJ2-7; 9 bases agree with TRBD1. TRBV5-3 belongs to the ORF category, with a function that is uncertain. CDR3 length equals 13 residues. The trim removed 4 bases at V and 5 bases at J, leaving 4 bases unmatched. CDR3 nucleotide sequence: TGTGCCAGAAGCCTGGGACAGGGTAACGAGCAGTACTTC. It codes for CARSLGQGNEQYF.

The rearrangement uses TRBV7-6 and TRBJ2-5; no definite D call. V lost 5 bases to trimming and J lost 5 bases, with 9 bases between them. This CDR3 has 12 amino acids. Germline V gene data show CDR1 as SGHVS and CDR2 as FNYEAQ. CDR3 in amino acids: CASSPEWETQYF. DNA for the CDR3: TGTGCCAGCAGCCCCGAGTGGGAGACCCAGTACTTC.

The J gene is TRBJ1-1, the V gene TRBV19; 7 nucleotides match TRBD1. The CDR3 totals 14 residues. The germline V gene encodes CDR1 LNHDA and CDR2 SQIVND (reference sequence). The trim removed 2 bases at V and 5 bases at J, leaving 5 bases unmatched. The chain's CDR3 is CASSIIGGKTEAFF. The CDR3 DNA reads as TGTGCCAGTAGTATAATAGGGGGCAAGACTGAAGCTTTCTTT.

The chain carries TRBV4-2 and TRBJ2-3; D is perhaps TRBD2 (6 bases). The CDR3 length is 15 residues. V lost 1 base to trimming and J lost 0 bases, with 8 bases between them. The germline CDR1 and CDR2 sequences are LGHNA and YNFKEQ. The DNA for the CDR3 is TGTGCCAGCAGCCAAGGGGGGAGGAGCACAGATACGCAGTATTTT. Its translation is CASSQGGRSTDTQYF.

V is TRBV28 and J is TRBJ2-1; D unresolved. Between the trimmed V and J ends, which lost 7 bases and 0 bases, there was a span of 10 bases. The germline CDR1 and CDR2 sequences are MDHEN and SYDVKM. This CDR3 has 14 residues. The CDR3 protein is CASTLLSSYNEQFF. The CDR3 nucleotides read TGTGCCAGCACCCTCCTGAGCTCCTACAATGAGCAGTTCTTC.

The chain recombines TRBV4-1 with TRBJ1-4; D perhaps matches TRBD1 (5 bases). CDR3 length: 15 amino acids. CDR1 is MGHRA and CDR2 is YSYEKL in the germline V gene. V lost 2 bases and J lost 8, with 15 bases in between. CDR3 sequence reads: CASSQLTREREKLFF. DNA for the CDR3: TGCGCCAGCAGCCAACTCACCAGGGAACGCGAAAAACTGTTTTTT.

This clone has a single count. V and J are TRBV5-4 and TRBJ2-1; D unresolved. The CDR3 runs 14 residues. Trimming pared 0 bases from V and 0 bases from J, leaving 4 bases between. Germline V gene data show CDR1 as SGHNT and CDR2 as YYREEE (reference sequence). The CDR3 DNA reads as TGTGCCAGCAGCTTGGAAAGCTCCTACAATGAGCAGTTCTTC. Residues: CASSLESSYNEQFF.

This chain connects TRBV4-2 to TRBJ2-7, with 10 positions matching TRBD1. Germline V lookup: CDR1 LGHNA, CDR2 YNFKEQ. The CDR3 is made up of 15 amino acids. Trimming cost V 4 bases and J 2 bases; bases outside gene matches: 5. The CDR3 sequence is CASSRRTGGTYEQYF. The CDR3 nucleotides are TGTGCCAGCAGCCGAAGGACAGGGGGAACCTACGAGCAGTACTTC.

The CDR3 here is CASSPRTDYGYTF. In DNA form, the CDR3 reads TGTGCCAGCAGCCCACGGACAGACTATGGCTACACCTTC. This chain links TRBV6-6 with TRBJ1-2, with a possible D match to TRBD1 (6 bases). The CDR3 length is 13 residues. Trimming stripped 6 bases from V and 3 bases from J, with 11 bases between. CDR1 is MNHNY and CDR2 is SVGAGI in the germline V gene (reference sequence).

The chain is built from TRBV2 and TRBJ2-1; maybe TRBD2 (5 bases). The CDR3 is 18 residues long. Germline loops: CDR1 SNHLY, CDR2 FYNNEI. With 0 bases removed from V and 3 bases from J, the gap between germline ends came to 18 bases. CDR3 bases: TGTGCCAGCAGTGAAGCGCGAGCAGAAATTACTAGCTACAATGAGCAGTTCTTC. It yields the protein CASSEARAEITSYNEQFF.

This sequence joins TRBV19 and TRBJ2-7; possibly TRBD1 or TRBD2 for D (5 bases each). Trimming shortened V by 5 bases and J by 7 bases, and 12 bases separated the two germline ends. The germline V gene encodes CDR1 LNHDA and CDR2 SQIVND (reference sequence). This CDR3 comprises 12 residues. CDR3 region: CASSPGPGEQYF. In DNA form, the CDR3 reads TGTGCCAGTAGTCCGGGGCCGGGGGAGCAGTACTTC.

The V call is TRBV5-1, the J call TRBJ1-1; 9 nucleotides agree with TRBD1. CDR3 length: 16 residues. Trimming at V came to 4 bases and at J to 1 base, leaving 8 bases not matched to a gene. The germline CDR1 and CDR2 sequences are SGHRS and YFSETQ. The CDR3 DNA is TGCGCCAGCAGCGCCGGGACAGGGCCGTCGAACACTGAAGCTTTCTTT. It yields the protein CASSAGTGPSNTEAFF.

The V and J genes are TRBV7-8 and TRBJ2-7; D is perhaps TRBD1 or TRBD2 (5 bases each). The length of the CDR3 is 14 residues. V dropped 2 bases and J dropped 4 bases, with 12 bases sitting between them. CDR1 is SGHVS, CDR2 FQNEAQ, per germline. The chain's CDR3 is CASSLPGPRYEQYF. CDR3 bases: TGTGCCAGCAGCTTACCGGGACCGAGATACGAGCAGTACTTC.

The count of this clone is one. The gene calls are TRBV9 and TRBJ2-4, with D hard to call. The CDR3 runs to 14 residues. Trimming shortened V by 0 bases and J by 4 bases, and 8 bases separated the two germline ends. Germline V gene sequence: CDR1 SGDLS, CDR2 YYNGEE. For the CDR3, the DNA is TGTGCCAGCAGCGTAGGAGGAACTAAAAACATTCAGTACTTC. It specifies CASSVGGTKNIQYF.

The chain recombines TRBV18 with TRBJ1-2, with 11 bases matching TRBD1. The J segment lost 4 bases and the V segment lost 4 bases, leaving 5 bases of the junction unmatched. Looked up from germline, CDR1 is KGHSH and CDR2 is LQKENI. The length of the CDR3 is 15 residues. CDR3 protein: CASSLGTGGIYGYTF. The CDR3 nucleotides read TGTGCCAGCTCACTCGGGACAGGGGGTATCTATGGCTACACCTTC.

This chain links TRBV6-1 with TRBJ2-7; D gene ambiguous. This CDR3 has 13 residues. The germline V gene has CDR1 MNHNS and CDR2 SASEGT. Trimming stripped 10 bases from V and 2 bases from J, with 15 bases between. CDR3: CATFQDVAYEQYF. The CDR3 coding sequence is TGTGCCACTTTCCAGGACGTAGCCTACGAGCAGTACTTC.

The rearrangement uses TRBV7-9 and TRBJ1-4; no reliable D call. V was pared by 1 base and J by 0 bases, with 9 bases between. CDR1 is SEHNR, CDR2 FQNEAQ, per germline (reference sequence). The CDR3 spans 16 residues. CDR3 in DNA: TGTGCCAGCAGCTTAGTAGTCCTAGCAACTAATGAAAAACTGTTTTTT. Its translation is CASSLVVLATNEKLFF.

This clone has only one observation. V gene TRBV28 combines with J gene TRBJ2-7; possibly TRBD1 for D (5 bases). The CDR3 is 12 residues long. The germline CDR1 and CDR2 sequences are MDHEN and SYDVKM. V shed 4 bases and J shed 7 bases, with 11 bases lying between them. CDR3 nucleotide sequence: TGTGCCAGCAGTTCCCAGGCAGGGGAGCAGTACTTC. Its protein is CASSSQAGEQYF.

The gene calls are TRBV27 and TRBJ2-1, with TRBD2 matching 7 bases. This CDR3 has 16 amino acids. CDR1 MNHEY and CDR2 SMNVEV come from the germline V gene (reference sequence). V was pared by 3 bases and J by 8 bases, with 13 bases of the junction left unmatched. The CDR3 loop reads CASSFTSGVIQDEQFF. As DNA, the CDR3 is TGTGCCAGCAGTTTCACCAGCGGGGTGATCCAAGATGAGCAGTTCTTC.

This clone was picked up one time. The chain uses TRBV15 and TRBJ1-1; TRBD1 matches at 10 bases. The germline V gene has CDR1 LNHNV and CDR2 YYDKDF (reference sequence). Losses at the gene ends were 2 bases for V and 8 bases for J; bases not matched to a gene: 2. There are 13 residues in the CDR3. CDR3 bases: TGTGCCACCAGCAGATCGACAGGGGGCGAAGCTTTCTTT. Translated: CATSRSTGGEAFF.